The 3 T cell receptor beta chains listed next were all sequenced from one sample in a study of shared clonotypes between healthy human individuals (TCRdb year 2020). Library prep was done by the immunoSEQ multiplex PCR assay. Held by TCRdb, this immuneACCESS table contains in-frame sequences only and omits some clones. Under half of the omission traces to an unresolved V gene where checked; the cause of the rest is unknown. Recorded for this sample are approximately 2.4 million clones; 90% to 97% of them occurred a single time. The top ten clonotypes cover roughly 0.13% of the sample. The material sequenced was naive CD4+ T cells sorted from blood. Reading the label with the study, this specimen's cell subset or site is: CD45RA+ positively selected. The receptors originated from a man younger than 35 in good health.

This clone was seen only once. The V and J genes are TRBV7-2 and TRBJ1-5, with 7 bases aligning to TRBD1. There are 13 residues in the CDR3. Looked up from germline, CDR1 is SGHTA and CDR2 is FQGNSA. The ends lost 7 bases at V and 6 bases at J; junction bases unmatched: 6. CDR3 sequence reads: CASNDRDSQPQHF. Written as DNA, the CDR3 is TGTGCCAGCAACGACAGGGACAGTCAGCCCCAGCATTTT.

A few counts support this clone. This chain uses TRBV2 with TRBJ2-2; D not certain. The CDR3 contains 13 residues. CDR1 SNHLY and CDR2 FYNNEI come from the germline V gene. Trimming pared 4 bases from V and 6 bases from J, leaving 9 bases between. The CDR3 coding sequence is TGTGCCAGCAGTGTAGAAGATCCCGGGGAGCTGTTTTTT. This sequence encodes CASSVEDPGELFF.

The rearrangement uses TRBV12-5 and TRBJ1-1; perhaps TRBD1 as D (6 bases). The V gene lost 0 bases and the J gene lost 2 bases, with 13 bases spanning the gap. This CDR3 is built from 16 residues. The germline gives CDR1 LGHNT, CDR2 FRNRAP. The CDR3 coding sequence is TGTGCTAGTGGTTTGGTCCTTCCGGGACAAAACACTGAAGCTTTCTTT. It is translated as CASGLVLPGQNTEAFF. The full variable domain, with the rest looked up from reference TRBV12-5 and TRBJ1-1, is DARVTQTPRHKVTEMGQEVTMRCQPILGHNTVFWYRQTMMQGLELLAYFRNRAPLDDSGMPKDRFSAEMPDATLATLKIQPSEPRDSAVYFCASGLVLPGQNTEAFFGQGTRLTVV.